This passage covers 5 T cell receptor beta chains from one sample sequenced in a study of blood T cells in healthy people across ages. Combining a sample-barcoded 5' primer with a J-beta primer mix, a second PCR ran for roughly 7 to 11 cycles. A single record per CDR3 protein comes from TCRdb applying MiXCR to the 5' RACE reads. This repertoire shows around 1,800,000 distinct CDR3 sequences, 35% to 50% found once; its top ten account for about 21%. The material sequenced was blood. The receptors were sampled from a human donor in good health.

The chain recombines TRBV20-1 with TRBJ1-5; tentative D call: TRBD1 (6 bases). The germline gives CDR1 DFQATT, CDR2 SNEGSKA (reference sequence). The CDR3 is 12 amino acids. Trimming left V 5 bases short and J 5 bases short, with 10 bases between. In DNA form, the CDR3 reads TGCAGTGCTGGCAACAGGGATCAGCCCCAGCATTTT. It specifies CSAGNRDQPQHF.

This clonotype was detected a few times. V is TRBV9 and J is TRBJ2-3; 12 bases match TRBD2. Germline CDR1 and CDR2: SGDLS and YYNGEE. The CDR3 is 15 residues long. V lost 3 bases to trimming and J lost 2 bases; unmatched junction nucleotides: 1. The CDR3 loop is CASSGTSGITDTQYF. In nucleotides, the CDR3 is TGTGCCAGCAGCGGGACTAGCGGGATCACAGATACGCAGTATTTT. Drawing the rest from reference TRBV9 and TRBJ2-3, the complete variable domain is DSGVTQTPKHLITATGQRVTLRCSPRSGDLSVYWYQQSLDQGLQFLIQYYNGEERAKGNILERFSAQQFPDLHSELNLSSLELGDSALYFCASSGTSGITDTQYFGPGTRLTVL.

The CDR3 coding sequence is TGCAGTGCGGACCCCGCCGACAGGGGCATCTATGGCTACACCTTC. It is translated as CSADPADRGIYGYTF. The V and J genes are TRBV20-1 and TRBJ1-2; TRBD1 agrees at 8 bases. The CDR3 runs 15 residues. Germline V CDR1 and CDR2: DFQATT, SNEGSKA (reference sequence). Losses at the gene ends were 6 bases for V and 4 bases for J; bases not matched to a gene: 13.

The genes are TRBV7-6 and TRBJ2-7; D might be TRBD1 (7 bases). The CDR3 is made up of 15 amino acids. V gave up 1 base and J gave up 4 bases, with 14 bases separating them. Germline CDR1 is SGHVS and CDR2 is FNYEAQ. The CDR3 DNA sequence: TGTGCCAGCAGCTTAGAGGAGGGCAGGGGGTACGAGCAGTACTTC. Protein product: CASSLEEGRGYEQYF.

Written as DNA, the CDR3 is TGTGCCAGCAGACCCAGGACTGGCAGTAAAGAGACCCAGTTCTTC. Translated, it gives CASRPRTGSKETQFF. The chain recombines TRBV6-2 or TRBV6-3 with TRBJ2-1, with D tentatively TRBD2 (5 bases). The CDR3 sequence is 15 residues long. The germline V and J ends were trimmed by 6 bases and 13 bases, with 25 bases remaining between them. Germline V gene data show CDR1 as MNHEY and CDR2 as SVGEGT.